This T cell receptor beta chain was identified during a study of T cell repertoires in aging, cancer and after chemotherapy. Background on the study: Donors were grouped into six age bands spanning 30 or younger through 70 or older. The whole study produced a dataset of millions of TCR reads.

Amplification of TCR beta used genomic DNA extracted from peripheral blood. Comments on this clonotype: The antigen remains unidentified.

A mixed TRB-A/B primer pool amplified rearranged TRB by multiplex touch-down PCR. TCRdb fed the multiplex PCR reads into MiXCR, producing one record per CDR3 protein. This table holds some 8,000 distinct CDR3 sequences, less than 40% found once. Whole-study findings and limits: Compared with age-matched healthy donors, untreated hematological or solid cancer patients showed higher blood TCR clonality. Rebound thymic output was suggested by rising median generation probability during chemotherapy in each cancer cohort.

Sequencing was done on a sample of blood. This TCR was recovered from a human donor in good health.

In DNA, the CDR3 is TGTGCCAGCAGCTTCGGTGGGGGGAACACAGATACGCAGTATTTT. This codes for CASSFGGGNTDTQYF. The J gene is TRBJ2-3, the V gene TRBV5-6, with D possibly TRBD2 on 6 matching bases. This CDR3 is 15 amino acids long. In germline, CDR1 is SGHDT, CDR2 YYEEEE. Deletions cut 2 bases from V and 2 bases from J, with 12 bases between.